This TCR beta chain was recorded in a study of CD8 T cells in ankylosing spondylitis. The study's findings and limits: A motif of several highly homologous TCR beta variants was seen as apparently characteristic of ankylosing spondylitis blood. Relatively scarce in peripheral blood, disease-linked clones were CD8+. In the blood and synovial fluid of reactive arthritis, some motif variants had been previously reported. Matched synovial fluid from ankylosing spondylitis patients was reported to be enriched for disease-linked clones.

Comment on this clonotype: Its target is not known.

The V gene end was trimmed by 6 bases and the J gene end by 2 bases; junction bases not matched to a gene: 8. Germline values: CDR1 DFQATT, CDR2 SNEGSKA (reference sequence). The CDR3 runs 15 residues. Molecular-barcoded quantitative 5'-RACE produced these TCR beta libraries. A single record per CDR3 protein comes from TCRdb applying MiXCR to the 5' RACE reads. The sample lists under 550,000 distinct CDR3 sequences; 20% to 30% were seen once. Sequencing was carried out using blood, either unsorted or a sorted T cell fraction (not recorded which). The TCR originated in a male donor with ankylosing spondylitis. The genes are TRBV20-1 and TRBJ2-1; TRBD2 matches at 9 bases. The CDR3 bases are TGCAGTGCCACCCTTAGCGGGAGACCCTACAATGAGCAGTTCTTC. This encodes CSATLSGRPYNEQFF.